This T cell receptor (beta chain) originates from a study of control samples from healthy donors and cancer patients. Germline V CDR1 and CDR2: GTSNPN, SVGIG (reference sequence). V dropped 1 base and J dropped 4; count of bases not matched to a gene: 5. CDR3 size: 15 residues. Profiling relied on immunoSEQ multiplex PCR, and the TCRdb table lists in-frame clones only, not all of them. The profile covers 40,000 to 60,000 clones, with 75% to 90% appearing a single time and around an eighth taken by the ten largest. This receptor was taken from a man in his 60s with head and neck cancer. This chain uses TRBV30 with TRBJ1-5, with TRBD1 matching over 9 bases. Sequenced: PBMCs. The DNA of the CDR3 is TGTGCCTGGAGTGCCGGGACAGGGTATAATCAGCCCCAGCATTTT. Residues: CAWSAGTGYNQPQHF.